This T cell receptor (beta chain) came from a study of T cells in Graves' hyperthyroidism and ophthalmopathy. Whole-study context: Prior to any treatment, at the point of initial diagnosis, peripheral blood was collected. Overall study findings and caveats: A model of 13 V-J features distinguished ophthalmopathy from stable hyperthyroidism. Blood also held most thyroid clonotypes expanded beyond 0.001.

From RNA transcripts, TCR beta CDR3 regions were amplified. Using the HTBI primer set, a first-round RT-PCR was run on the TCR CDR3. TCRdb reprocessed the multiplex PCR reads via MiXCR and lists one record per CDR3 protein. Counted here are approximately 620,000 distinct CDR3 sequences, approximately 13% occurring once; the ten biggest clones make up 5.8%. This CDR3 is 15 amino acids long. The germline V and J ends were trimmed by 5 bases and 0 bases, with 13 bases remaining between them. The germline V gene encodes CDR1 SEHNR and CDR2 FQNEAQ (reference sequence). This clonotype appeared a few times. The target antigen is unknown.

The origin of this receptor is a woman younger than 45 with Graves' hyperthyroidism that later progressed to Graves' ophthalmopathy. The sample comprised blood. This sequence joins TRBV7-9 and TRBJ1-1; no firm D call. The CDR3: CASSPQALMNTEAFF. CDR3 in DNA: TGTGCCAGCAGCCCTCAAGCACTCATGAACACTGAAGCTTTCTTT.